These 27 T cell receptor beta chains came from one sample sequenced in a study of response to subunit inactivated influenza vaccine. TCRdb passed the RT-PCR reads through MiXCR, listing each CDR3 protein once. Of 500,000 or so distinct CDR3 sequences detected, 11% appear once; the ten largest clones hold approximately 12%. Source: PBMCs from blood, taken roughly 47 days after vaccination. Receptor source: a man aged 50-60 years who received an inactivated influenza vaccine.

The chain has TRBV20-1 and TRBJ2-2; D is ambiguous. The CDR3 is 16 amino acids. Germline V gene sequence: CDR1 DFQATT, CDR2 SNEGSKA (reference sequence). V lost 0 bases, J lost 2 bases, and 13 bases lay in between. Here the CDR3 reads CSARDRVGHNTGELFF. The CDR3 coding sequence is TGCAGTGCTAGAGATCGCGTAGGGCACAACACCGGGGAGCTGTTTTTT.

The rearrangement links TRBV2 to TRBJ2-7; 8 bases are a match to TRBD2. V lost 7 bases and J lost 4; bases outside the gene matches: 9. In germline, CDR1 is SNHLY, CDR2 FYNNEI. This CDR3 is 14 amino acids long. This CDR3 is CASKGSGSGYEQYF. The CDR3 coding sequence is TGTGCCAGCAAGGGAAGCGGGAGTGGATACGAGCAGTACTTC.

This clonotype has ten or more counts. V gene TRBV4-3 combines with J gene TRBJ1-1, with D perhaps matching TRBD1 (5 bases). CDR1 LGHNA and CDR2 YSLEER come from the germline V gene. V shed 4 bases and J shed 0 bases, with 12 bases lying between them. This CDR3 has 15 amino acids. The CDR3 DNA reads TGCGCCAGCAGCCTCCACCCGGGGCTGAACACTGAAGCTTTCTTT. This translates into CASSLHPGLNTEAFF.

This clonotype has only a few counts. The chain joins TRBV28 to TRBJ1-2, with D hard to call. This CDR3 has 13 amino acids. Germline-derived CDR1 and CDR2 are MDHEN and SYDVKM. The ends were cut back, 3 bases at V and 7 bases at J, with 12 bases in the middle. CDR3 amino acids: CASSFGSPGGYTF. The CDR3 DNA is TGTGCCAGCAGTTTTGGGTCGCCGGGTGGCTACACCTTC.

This clonotype was counted many times. V gene TRBV12-3 or TRBV12-4 combines with J gene TRBJ1-2; D may be TRBD1 (5 bases). The CDR3 covers 14 residues. Trimming cost V 5 bases and J 8 bases, with 18 bases left between them. CDR3 nucleotides: TGTGCCAGCAGTAACCCGCCTGGACAAAGAGGCTACACCTTC. Its translation: CASSNPPGQRGYTF.

This clonotype was counted between two and nine times. The chain combines TRBV4-1 with TRBJ2-5, with 7 bases fitting TRBD2. Germline V lookup: CDR1 MGHRA, CDR2 YSYEKL. With V trimmed by 3 bases and J by 3 bases, 7 bases remained unmatched. The CDR3 length is 15 residues. CDR3 protein: CASSQGGTAKETQYF. DNA of the CDR3: TGCGCCAGCAGCCAGGGGGGGACGGCAAAAGAGACCCAGTACTTC.

V and J are TRBV3-1 and TRBJ2-1; D is uncertain. Germline CDR1 LGHDT, CDR2 YNNKEL (reference sequence). This CDR3 is 13 amino acids long. Deletions cut 3 bases from V and 7 bases from J, with 10 bases between. In DNA, the CDR3 is TGTGCCAGCAGCCATCGAAGGGATAATGAGCAGTTCTTC. It is translated as CASSHRRDNEQFF.

This clonotype was detected many times. CDR3 nucleotide sequence: TGCAGTGCTAGGGGAGACAGGGGAGGTGAAGCTTTCTTT. As protein: CSARGDRGGEAFF. The rearrangement uses TRBV20-1 and TRBJ1-1; 8 bases are shared with TRBD1. There are 13 residues in the CDR3. Losses at the gene ends were 3 bases for V and 7 bases for J; bases not matched to a gene: 7. The V gene's germline CDR1 is DFQATT and CDR2 SNEGSKA (reference sequence).

This clonotype has a handful of counts. This sequence joins TRBV7-9 and TRBJ2-4; D call uncertain. CDR3 length: 15 amino acids. CDR1 and CDR2 from the germline V gene are SEHNR and FQNEAQ (reference sequence). CDR3 DNA: TGTGTTACATCCGAGGCAGAGCTAGCCAAAAACATTCAGTACTTC. Protein product: CVTSEAELAKNIQYF.

This clonotype has a count of ten or more. The V and J genes are TRBV6-5 and TRBJ2-2, with 7 bases lining up with TRBD1. Germline V gives CDR1 MNHEY, CDR2 SVGAGI. The CDR3 has 14 residues. The junction had 9 bases not matched to a gene; V was cut back by 6 bases and J by 8 bases. For the CDR3, the DNA is TGTGCCAGCAGCGTGGGACAGACTCGGGGGGAGCTGTTTTTT. Translated: CASSVGQTRGELFF.

The CDR3, as DNA: TGCAGTGCTAACATGTTTGAAGCTTTCTTT. Translating it yields CSANMFEAFF. V usage is TRBV20-1 and J usage is TRBJ1-1; D unresolved. This CDR3 spans 10 amino acids. Deletions cut 4 bases from V and 7 bases from J, with 7 bases between. Germline V CDR1 and CDR2: DFQATT, SNEGSKA (reference sequence).

The rearrangement links TRBV5-1 to TRBJ2-3; maybe TRBD1 (5 bases). Trimming cost V 7 bases and J 3 bases, with 12 bases left between them. From germline, CDR1 is SGHRS and CDR2 YFSETQ. This CDR3 has 13 residues. CDR3 sequence (DNA): TGCGCCAGCGGACGACAGTTTACAGATACGCAGTATTTT. Translating gives CASGRQFTDTQYF.

This clonotype has more than one count but fewer than ten. The chain joins TRBV29-1 to TRBJ2-1; 9 bases align to TRBD1. The junction had 4 bases not matched to a gene; V was cut back by 3 bases and J by 4 bases. The CDR3 sequence is 14 residues long. Germline V lookup: CDR1 SQVTM, CDR2 ANQGSEA. Here the CDR3 reads CSVDMDRGYNEQFF. The CDR3 DNA follows: TGCAGCGTTGATATGGACAGGGGATACAATGAGCAGTTCTTC.

The chain has TRBV6-5 and TRBJ2-6; a possible D gene is TRBD1 (6 bases). This CDR3 contains 17 residues. V gave up 4 bases and J gave up 0 bases, with 13 bases separating them. Germline CDR1 is MNHEY and CDR2 is SVGAGI. The CDR3 bases are TGTGCCAGCAGTTCTTACAGGGCCCCCTCTGGGGCCAACGTCCTGACTTTC. It encodes CASSSYRAPSGANVLTF.

This clonotype was observed a handful of times. Written as DNA, the CDR3 is TGTGCCAGCAACACAGGGGCCTTTCGGGATACGCAGTATTTT. Residues: CASNTGAFRDTQYF. J is TRBJ2-3 and V is TRBV6-1, with 7 nucleotides matching TRBD1. This CDR3 is built from 14 residues. V trimming: 7 bases; J trimming: 6 bases; junction bases outside the gene matches: 10. In germline, CDR1 is MNHNS, CDR2 SASEGT.

This clonotype came up a few times. The chain employs TRBV7-9 and TRBJ2-1; D is possibly TRBD1 (6 bases). Germline CDR1 and CDR2: SEHNR and FQNEAQ (reference sequence). CDR3 size: 17 residues. The V end was cut by 1 base, the J end by 2 bases, with 15 bases between. In DNA, the CDR3 is TGTGCCAGCAGCTTAGACAGGGTAAGGTTCCCCTACAATGAGCAGTTCTTC. Protein: CASSLDRVRFPYNEQFF. Supplemented by reference TRBV7-9 and TRBJ2-1, the full variable domain reads DTGVSQNPRHKITKRGQNVTFRCDPISEHNRLYWYRQTLGQGPEFLTYFQNEAQLEKSRLLSDRFSAERPKGSFSTLEIQRTEQGDSAMYLCASSLDRVRFPYNEQFFGPGTRLTVL.

The chain employs TRBV7-2 and TRBJ2-4; weak D call: TRBD2 (5 bases). CDR3 length equals 17 residues. Trimming removed 1 base at V and 0 bases at J, with 13 bases between. Germline CDR1 reads SGHTA; CDR2 reads FQGNSA. The CDR3: CASSLGWERLAKNIQYF. For the CDR3, the DNA is TGTGCCAGCAGCTTAGGGTGGGAGCGTCTAGCCAAAAACATTCAGTACTTC.

This clonotype was seen a handful of times. CDR3 sequence (DNA): TGTGCCAGCAGCTCTTATTGGTCGGGGCGGGAGAACTATGGCTACACCTTC. It is translated as CASSSYWSGRENYGYTF. The chain carries TRBV7-9 and TRBJ1-2; D perhaps matches TRBD1 (5 bases). CDR1 is SEHNR, CDR2 FQNEAQ, per germline (reference sequence). Between the trimmed V and J ends, which lost 4 bases and 2 bases, there was a span of 20 bases. This CDR3 has 17 residues.

The chain carries TRBV7-9 and TRBJ2-7; TRBD2 is a possible D gene (5 bases). Germline V lookup: CDR1 SEHNR, CDR2 FQNEAQ (reference sequence). Trimming left V 1 base short and J 0 bases short, with 10 bases between. This CDR3 spans 15 amino acids. This CDR3 is CASSLGGLSSYEQYF. The CDR3 coding sequence is TGTGCCAGCAGCTTAGGCGGGCTTTCCTCCTACGAGCAGTACTTC.

This clonotype was observed a handful of times. The chain carries TRBV5-1 and TRBJ2-2; perhaps TRBD1 as D (5 bases). Germline lookup yields CDR1 SGHRS and CDR2 YFSETQ. CDR3 length: 15 amino acids. Trimming took off 0 bases at V and 2 bases at J, with 8 bases between the two ends. This chain's CDR3 is CASSLGQINTGELFF. Here the CDR3 DNA reads TGCGCCAGCAGCTTGGGACAGATTAACACCGGGGAGCTGTTTTTT.

This clonotype was recorded a few times. The chain is built from TRBV28 and TRBJ2-1, with D possibly matching TRBD2 (6 bases). Trimming left V 3 bases short and J 0 bases short, with 9 bases between. The CDR3 is 15 amino acids. Germline lookup yields CDR1 MDHEN and CDR2 SYDVKM. The CDR3 reads CASSLLGGSYNEQFF. CDR3 DNA: TGTGCCAGCAGTTTGTTGGGGGGCTCCTACAATGAGCAGTTCTTC. The full variable domain, in which reference TRBV28 and TRBJ2-1 provide the parts outside the CDR3, is DVKVTQSSRYLVKRTGEKVFLECVQDMDHENMFWYRQDPGLGLRLIYFSYDVKMKEKGDIPEGYSVSREKKERFSLILESASTNQTSMYLCASSLLGGSYNEQFFGPGTRLTVL.

This clonotype was seen many times. The V and J genes are TRBV10-3 and TRBJ2-3; TRBD2 aligns across 7 bases. The CDR3 length is 15 residues. The germline V gene has CDR1 ENHRY and CDR2 SYGVKD. Losses at the gene ends were 9 bases for V and 1 base for J; bases not matched to a gene: 10. Here the CDR3 reads CAILEGSGGTDTQYF. CDR3 in DNA: TGTGCCATACTCGAGGGAAGCGGGGGCACAGATACGCAGTATTTT.

This clonotype has more than one count but fewer than ten. The V and J genes are TRBV7-2 and TRBJ2-2; TRBD1 is a possible D gene (5 bases). Germline-derived CDR1 and CDR2 are SGHTA and FQGNSA. This CDR3 is built from 17 residues. The V end was cut by 0 bases, the J end by 1 base, with 12 bases between. CDR3 sequence reads: CASSLALQGRNTGELFF. In DNA, the CDR3 is TGTGCCAGCAGCTTAGCGCTGCAGGGAAGGAACACCGGGGAGCTGTTTTTT.

This clonotype is medium-sized within its sample. The J gene is TRBJ2-1, the V gene TRBV20-1; 13 bases agree with TRBD2. The junction had 1 base not matched to a gene; V was cut back by 0 bases and J by 5 bases. CDR1 and CDR2 from the germline V gene are DFQATT and SNEGSKA (reference sequence). The CDR3 runs 15 residues. The CDR3 DNA follows: TGCAGTGCTAGAGACGGGACTAGCGGGAACAATGAGCAGTTCTTC. Amino acid sequence: CSARDGTSGNNEQFF.

This clonotype was detected many times. This chain connects TRBV12-3 or TRBV12-4 to TRBJ2-5; possibly TRBD1 for D (6 bases). Deletions cut 7 bases from V and 1 base from J, with 13 bases between. This CDR3 comprises 14 residues. The CDR3 is CASISGTSQETQYF. In DNA form, the CDR3 reads TGTGCCAGCATTTCCGGGACATCCCAAGAGACCCAGTACTTC.

This clonotype was recorded a few times. V is TRBV7-2 and J is TRBJ2-5, with D tentatively TRBD2 (6 bases). V was clipped by 4 bases and J by 9 bases, with 18 bases between them. Germline lookup yields CDR1 SGHTA and CDR2 FQGNSA. The CDR3 has 14 residues. CDR3 amino acids: CASSSVSSRGSQYF. In nucleotides, the CDR3 is TGTGCCAGCAGCTCCGTGAGCTCCCGGGGGTCCCAGTACTTC. The full variable domain, with the rest looked up from reference TRBV7-2 and TRBJ2-5, is GAGVSQSPSNKVTEKGKDVELRCDPISGHTALYWYRQSLGQGLEFLIYFQGNSAPDKSGLPSDRFSAERTGGSVSTLTIQRTQQEDSAVYLCASSSVSSRGSQYFGPGTRLLVL.

The V call is TRBV20-1, the J call TRBJ2-1; D is unclear. V was pared by 3 bases and J by 9 bases, with 21 bases between. The CDR3 loop spans 15 amino acids. Germline V gene sequence: CDR1 DFQATT, CDR2 SNEGSKA (reference sequence). The CDR3 coding sequence is TGCAGTGCTAGTCACATGGCTCCCACGGACCTTGAGCAGTTCTTC. Translation gives CSASHMAPTDLEQFF.